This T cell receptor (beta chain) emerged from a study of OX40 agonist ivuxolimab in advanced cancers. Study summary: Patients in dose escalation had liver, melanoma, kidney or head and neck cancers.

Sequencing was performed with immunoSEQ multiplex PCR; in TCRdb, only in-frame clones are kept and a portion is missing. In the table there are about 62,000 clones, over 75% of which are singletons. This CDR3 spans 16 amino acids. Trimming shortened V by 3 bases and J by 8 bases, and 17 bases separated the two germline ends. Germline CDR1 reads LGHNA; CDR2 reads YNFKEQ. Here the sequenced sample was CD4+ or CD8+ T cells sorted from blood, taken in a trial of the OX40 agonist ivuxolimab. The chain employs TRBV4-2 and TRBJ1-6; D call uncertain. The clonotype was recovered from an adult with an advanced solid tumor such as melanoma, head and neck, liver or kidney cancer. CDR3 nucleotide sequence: TGTGCCAGCAGCCAGGAACAAGGTCAAGGAGATTCACCCCTCCACTTT. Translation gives CASSQEQGQGDSPLHF.